This T cell receptor (beta chain) came from a study of cytomegalovirus exposure and HLA in healthy donors. Primers included in the PCR were 60 Vbeta and 13 Jbeta primers. Sequencing was performed with immunoSEQ multiplex PCR; in TCRdb, only in-frame clones are kept and a portion is missing. This table has some 130,000 clones, around three quarters appearing once. The germline V gene has CDR1 SEHNR and CDR2 FQNEAQ (reference sequence). The CDR3 has 16 amino acids. V gave up 5 bases and J gave up 1 base, with 16 bases separating them. Donors were nominally healthy when sampled, though unrecorded immune exposures were likely. The count of this clone is one.

The specimen was PBMCs. The sequence derives from a young man in good health and CMV-seronegative. The chain employs TRBV7-9 and TRBJ2-3, with D unclear. The CDR3 bases are TGTGCCAGCAGCACTCTTATAACTCTAGGCACAGATACGCAGTATTTT. Translating gives CASSTLITLGTDTQYF.